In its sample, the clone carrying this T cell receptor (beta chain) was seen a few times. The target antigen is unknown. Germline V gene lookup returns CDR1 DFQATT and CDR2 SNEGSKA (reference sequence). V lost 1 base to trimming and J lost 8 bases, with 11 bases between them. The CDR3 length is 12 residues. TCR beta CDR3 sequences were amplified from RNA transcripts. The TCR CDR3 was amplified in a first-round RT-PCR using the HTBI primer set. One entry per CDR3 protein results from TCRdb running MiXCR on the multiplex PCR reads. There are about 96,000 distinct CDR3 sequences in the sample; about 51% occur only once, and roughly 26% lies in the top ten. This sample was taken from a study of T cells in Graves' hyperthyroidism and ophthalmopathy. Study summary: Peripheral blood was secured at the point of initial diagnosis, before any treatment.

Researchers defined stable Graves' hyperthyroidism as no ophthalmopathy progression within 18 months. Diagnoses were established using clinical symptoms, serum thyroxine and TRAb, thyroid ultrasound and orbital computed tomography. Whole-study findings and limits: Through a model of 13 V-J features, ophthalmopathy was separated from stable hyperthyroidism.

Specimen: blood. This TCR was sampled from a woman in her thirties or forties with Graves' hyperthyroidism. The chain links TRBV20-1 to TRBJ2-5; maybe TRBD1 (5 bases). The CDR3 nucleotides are TGCAGTGCTAGAGGGGGCGCAGGAACCCAGTACTTC. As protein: CSARGGAGTQYF.